This TCR beta chain was profiled in a study of T cell responses to AZD1222 COVID-19 vaccine. Study-level points and caveats: The donors showed a predominance of white British ancestry and of females, with possible underestimation of clonal diversity. Only six or seven AZD1222 recipients were seropositive at baseline.

Of note for this clone: What it binds is not known.

Clones were sequenced by immunoSEQ multiplex PCR, and TCRdb holds only the in-frame ones, with some missing. The top ten clones hold around 6.6% of a sample with 130,000 or so clones, 94% of them seen once. The length of the CDR3 is 17 residues. Sequences were derived from peripheral blood, sampled on day 0 of AZD1222 vaccination. The J gene is TRBJ1-4, the V gene TRBV21-1; the D call of TRBD1 is as the table states it, not checked on the DNA. TRBV21-1 is a listed pseudogene. This TCR was sampled from an adult in good health. The CDR3 coding sequence is TGTGCCAGCAGCAAAGTGACCAGGGGGCAGACTAATGAAAAACTGTTTTTT. Translation gives CASSKVTRGQTNEKLFF.